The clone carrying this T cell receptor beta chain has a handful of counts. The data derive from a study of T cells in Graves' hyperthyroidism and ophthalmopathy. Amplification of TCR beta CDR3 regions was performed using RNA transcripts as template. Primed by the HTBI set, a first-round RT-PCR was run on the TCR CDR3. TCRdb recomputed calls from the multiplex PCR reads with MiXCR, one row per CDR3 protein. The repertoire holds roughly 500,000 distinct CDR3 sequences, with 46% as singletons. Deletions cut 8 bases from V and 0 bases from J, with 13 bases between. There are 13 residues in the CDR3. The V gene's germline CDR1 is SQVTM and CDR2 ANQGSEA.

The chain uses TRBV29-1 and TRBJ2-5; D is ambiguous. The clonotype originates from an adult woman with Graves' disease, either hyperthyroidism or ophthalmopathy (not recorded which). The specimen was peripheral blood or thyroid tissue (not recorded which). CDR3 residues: CSSAWADQETQYF. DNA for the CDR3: TGCAGCTCGGCTTGGGCAGACCAAGAGACCCAGTACTTC.